This TCR beta chain was observed in a study of control samples from healthy donors and cancer patients. The V gene's germline CDR1 is SGHAT and CDR2 FQNNGV. The CDR3 consists of 14 residues. V shed 5 bases and J shed 4 bases, with 11 bases lying between them. This clone has a count of ten or more. This table comes from immunoSEQ multiplex PCR, and its TCRdb copy is limited to in-frame clones, with some not included. The repertoire includes 110,000 to 150,000 clones, roughly nine tenths of them detected once, and around 8.2% sits in the top ten. The receptor comes from a woman under 40 in good health. The sample taken for sequencing was blood. The chain recombines TRBV11-2 with TRBJ2-2; a possible D gene is TRBD2 (6 bases). This CDR3 is CASSATTSTGELFF. The DNA of the CDR3 is TGTGCCAGCAGCGCGACGACTAGCACCGGGGAGCTGTTTTTT.